This entry lists 28 T cell receptor beta chains sequenced from one sample in a study of blood T cells in healthy people across ages. A sample-barcoded 5' primer and a J-beta primer mix were used in a second PCR of roughly 7 to 12 cycles. TCRdb independently ran MiXCR on the 5' RACE reads; one entry per CDR3 protein. The data show about 1.8 million distinct CDR3 sequences, 49% seen once. Source material: blood. The receptors originated from a woman aged 40 to 50 in good health.

This rearrangement joins TRBV10-3 to TRBJ1-1, with unresolved D. There are 13 residues in the CDR3. CDR1 and CDR2 from the germline V gene are ENHRY and SYGVKD. Trimming shortened V by 4 bases and J by 2 bases, and 8 bases separated the two germline ends. Here the CDR3 reads CAISGAANTEAFF. CDR3 DNA sequence: TGTGCCATCAGTGGGGCAGCCAACACTGAAGCTTTCTTT.

This clonotype has a handful of counts. The DNA of the CDR3 is TGTGCCAGCAATGGACAGACGGATTACTACGAGCAGTACTTC. The encoded protein is CASNGQTDYYEQYF. This chain links TRBV6-2 or TRBV6-3 with TRBJ2-4; a weak D match, TRBD1 (6 bases). The DNA end is more similar to TRBJ2-7, so the J call may be wrong. Looked up from germline, CDR1 is MNHEY and CDR2 is SVGEGT. There are 14 residues in the CDR3.

This chain links TRBV28 with TRBJ2-7, with a tentative D call TRBD2 (5 bases). The CDR3 has 16 amino acids. V was cut by 1 base and J by 7 bases, with 20 bases left in between. Germline loops: CDR1 MDHEN, CDR2 SYDVKM. The chain's CDR3 is CASSLSLSMYEGEQYF. The CDR3 region has the DNA TGTGCCAGCAGTTTATCCCTATCCATGTATGAGGGTGAGCAGTACTTC.

The table lists this clonotype with a few counts. The chain joins TRBV20-1 to TRBJ1-2; D uncertain. Germline CDR1 is DFQATT and CDR2 is SNEGSKA (reference sequence). Deletions cut 6 bases from V and 2 bases from J, with 13 bases between. This CDR3 comprises 13 residues. CDR3 amino acids: CSARRGVNYGYTF. The CDR3 bases are TGCAGTGCCCGGCGCGGGGTAAACTATGGCTACACCTTC.

The gene calls are TRBV11-1 and TRBJ2-5; 10 nucleotides line up with TRBD2. Germline V gene data show CDR1 as SGHAT and CDR2 as FQDESV (reference sequence). This CDR3 contains 17 residues. Unmatched junction bases numbered 12, after V lost 3 bases and J lost 5 bases. CDR3 sequence (DNA): TGTGCCAGCAGCTTGCTAGCGGGGGACCTGGTAGGGGAGACCCAGTACTTC. Translated: CASSLLAGDLVGETQYF.

This clonotype occurred a few times. V gene TRBV6-2 or TRBV6-3 combines with J gene TRBJ2-5; D not resolved. The CDR3 runs 14 residues. Germline CDR1 is MNHEY and CDR2 is SVGEGT. The V gene lost 9 bases and the J gene lost 1 base, with 15 bases spanning the gap. As DNA, the CDR3 is TGTGCCAGTCGAGTACGGGTCCCCCAAGAGACCCAGTACTTC. Amino acids: CASRVRVPQETQYF.

The gene calls are TRBV7-2 and TRBJ2-5, with D unclear. The CDR3 sequence is 13 residues long. Germline-derived CDR1 and CDR2 are SGHTA and FQGNSA. The V and J ends lost 4 bases and 1 base respectively, with 7 bases between them. The CDR3 DNA follows: TGTGCCAGCAGCTCCGTCCGCCAAGAGACCCAGTACTTC. Its translation: CASSSVRQETQYF.

The rearrangement links TRBV7-2 to TRBJ2-1, with 12 nucleotides matching TRBD2. With V trimmed by 8 bases and J by 4 bases, 9 bases remained unmatched. The CDR3 contains 16 residues. Germline lookup yields CDR1 SGHTA and CDR2 FQGNSA. As DNA, the CDR3 is TGTGCCAGCGTTGTGACTAGCGGGGGCCAATACAATGAGCAGTTCTTC. Translating gives CASVVTSGGQYNEQFF. Full variable domain (rest looked up from reference TRBV7-2 and TRBJ2-1): GAGVSQSPSNKVTEKGKDVELRCDPISGHTALYWYRQSLGQGLEFLIYFQGNSAPDKSGLPSDRFSAERTGGSVSTLTIQRTQQEDSAVYLCASVVTSGGQYNEQFFGPGTRLTVL.

The rearrangement links TRBV20-1 to TRBJ1-2, with D perhaps matching TRBD1 (6 bases). The germline V gene has CDR1 DFQATT and CDR2 SNEGSKA (reference sequence). V was clipped by 7 bases and J by 4 bases, with 22 bases between them. This CDR3 contains 15 residues. The CDR3 loop reads CSVAGGGLLSYGYTF. The CDR3 DNA sequence: TGCAGTGTCGCTGGGGGCGGGTTACTTTCCTATGGCTACACCTTC.

J is TRBJ2-3 and V is TRBV20-1, with D maybe TRBD2 (6 bases). CDR3 length: 15 amino acids. The V end lost 7 bases, the J end lost 3 bases, and 20 bases lay between the germline ends. CDR1 DFQATT and CDR2 SNEGSKA come from the germline V gene (reference sequence). This CDR3 reads CSVLGLGLATDTQYF. The CDR3 region has the DNA TGCAGTGTTCTTGGACTGGGGCTAGCGACAGATACGCAGTATTTT.

The genes are TRBV10-2 and TRBJ2-6, with a weak D call TRBD1 (5 bases). CDR3 length equals 16 residues. Trimming pared 3 bases from V and 0 bases from J, leaving 9 bases between. Germline V gene lookup returns CDR1 WSHSY and CDR2 SAAADI. CDR3 loop: CASSDLQGSGANVLTF. CDR3 nucleotides: TGCGCCAGCAGTGACCTCCAGGGCTCTGGGGCCAACGTCCTGACTTTC.

The chain employs TRBV15 and TRBJ2-7, with D tentatively TRBD1 (5 bases). In germline, CDR1 is LNHNV, CDR2 YYDKDF (reference sequence). This CDR3 is built from 14 residues. With 3 bases removed from V and 0 bases from J, the gap between germline ends came to 9 bases. CDR3 residues: CATSRGRASYEQYF. The CDR3 DNA reads TGTGCCACCAGCAGGGGCAGGGCCTCCTACGAGCAGTACTTC.

This chain joins TRBV7-2 and TRBJ2-7; 7 nucleotides match TRBD2. The CDR3 spans 16 residues. V shed 2 bases and J 2 bases; nucleotides not matched to a gene: 9. Germline V CDR1 and CDR2: SGHTA, FQGNSA. The CDR3 DNA reads TGTGCCAGCAGCTTATTCGCGCCGGGGGGTACCTACGAGCAGTACTTC. This codes for CASSLFAPGGTYEQYF. Looking up the rest from reference TRBV7-2 and TRBJ2-7 gives the full variable domain: GAGVSQSPSNKVTEKGKDVELRCDPISGHTALYWYRQSLGQGLEFLIYFQGNSAPDKSGLPSDRFSAERTGGSVSTLTIQRTQQEDSAVYLCASSLFAPGGTYEQYFGPGTRLTVT.

The chain links TRBV7-9 to TRBJ2-1, with 8 bases aligning to TRBD2. This CDR3 is built from 17 residues. CDR1 SEHNR and CDR2 FQNEAQ come from the germline V gene (reference sequence). J lost 8 bases, V lost 5 bases, and 17 bases had no gene match. The CDR3 reads CASSTRPAGGSRDEQFF. Written as DNA, the CDR3 is TGTGCCAGCAGCACCCGCCCGGCGGGGGGTTCTAGGGATGAGCAGTTCTTC.

J is TRBJ2-3 and V is TRBV7-2; D not resolved. This CDR3 has 14 amino acids. The germline V gene has CDR1 SGHTA and CDR2 FQGNSA. V was clipped by 5 bases and J by 4 bases, with 13 bases between them. The CDR3 protein is CASSPRNSPDTQYF. CDR3 bases: TGTGCCAGCAGCCCTAGGAACAGCCCAGATACGCAGTATTTT.

This chain joins TRBV20-1 and TRBJ2-1, with a possible D match to TRBD2 (6 bases). Germline CDR1 and CDR2: DFQATT and SNEGSKA (reference sequence). The length of the CDR3 is 12 residues. V gave up 2 bases and J gave up 5 bases, with 7 bases separating them. The CDR3 sequence: CSARRTNNEQFF. CDR3 DNA sequence: TGCAGTGCTAGAAGGACTAACAATGAGCAGTTCTTC.

This clonotype occurred a few times. The V gene is TRBV18, the J gene TRBJ2-4; 9 bases fit TRBD1. The J call is in doubt because the DNA end fits TRBJ2-7 better. Germline V gives CDR1 KGHSH, CDR2 LQKENI. The CDR3 is made up of 14 amino acids. Written as DNA, the CDR3 is TGTGCCAGCTCAGCCCGGGACAGGGTCCACGAGCAGTACTTC. Its protein is CASSARDRVHEQYF.

The chain links TRBV20-1 to TRBJ2-5, with D perhaps matching TRBD2 (6 bases). The CDR3 contains 13 residues. V lost 3 bases to trimming and J lost 1 base, with 9 bases between them. CDR1 and CDR2 from the germline V gene are DFQATT and SNEGSKA (reference sequence). CDR3 sequence: CSASRDFQETQYF. Here the CDR3 DNA reads TGCAGTGCTAGCCGGGACTTCCAAGAGACCCAGTACTTC.

This clonotype was counted a few times. This chain joins TRBV27 and TRBJ2-1; D may match TRBD1 or TRBD2 (5 bases each). CDR1 and CDR2 from the germline V gene are MNHEY and SMNVEV (reference sequence). The CDR3 is made up of 12 amino acids. V shed 2 bases and J shed 12 bases, with 11 bases lying between them. CDR3 coding DNA: TGTGCCAGCAGTTTACAGGGTCGGGGGCAGTTCTTC. Its protein is CASSLQGRGQFF.

V usage is TRBV11-2 and J usage is TRBJ1-2; perhaps TRBD1 as D (5 bases). Looked up from germline, CDR1 is SGHAT and CDR2 is FQNNGV. Trimming took off 5 bases at V and 1 base at J, with 17 bases between the two ends. The length of the CDR3 is 16 residues. CDR3 DNA: TGTGCCAGCAGCGCCAACGGGGGGTTGGATAACTATGGCTACACCTTC. Residues: CASSANGGLDNYGYTF.

This chain uses TRBV20-1 with TRBJ1-5; D is ambiguous. Germline V gene sequence: CDR1 DFQATT, CDR2 SNEGSKA (reference sequence). V lost 7 bases and J lost 0, with 13 bases in between. The CDR3 runs 14 residues. CDR3 in amino acids: CSVTRGVSNQPQHF. For the CDR3, the DNA is TGCAGTGTTACCCGTGGAGTTAGCAATCAGCCCCAGCATTTT.

The genes are TRBV9 and TRBJ2-7, with TRBD2 identical over 8 bases. The CDR3 spans 17 residues. In germline, CDR1 is SGDLS, CDR2 YYNGEE. The V and J ends lost 0 bases and 3 bases, in that order; junction bases with no gene match: 11. In nucleotides, the CDR3 is TGTGCCAGCAGCGTAGGGTTAGCGGGGTTAGGTGTCTACGAGCAGTACTTC. Protein sequence: CASSVGLAGLGVYEQYF.

The chain is built from TRBV6-5 and TRBJ2-7; TRBD2 might be the D (6 bases). V lost 6 bases, J lost 3 bases, and 15 bases lay in between. This CDR3 comprises 14 residues. Per germline, CDR1 MNHEY and CDR2 SVGAGI. CDR3 coding DNA: TGTGCCAGCAGCCCCTTTCCGGGGGACTACGAGCAGTACTTC. Amino acids: CASSPFPGDYEQYF.

Comments on this clonotype: A much larger clone lies one base from this, so it may be a read error. The chain recombines TRBV6-5 with TRBJ2-5; possibly TRBD1 for D (6 bases). The CDR3 contains 14 residues. Germline V lookup: CDR1 MNHEY, CDR2 SVGAGI. The V and J ends lost 2 bases and 3 bases respectively, with 10 bases between them. CDR3 protein: CASSYADRKETQYF. The CDR3, as DNA: TGTGCCAGCAGTTACGCGGACAGAAAAGAGACCCAGTACTTC.

This clonotype was counted a few times. The chain is built from TRBV7-2 and TRBJ2-3; unclear D gene. Germline-derived CDR1 and CDR2 are SGHTA and FQGNSA. Deletions cut 8 bases from V and 2 bases from J, with 11 bases between. The CDR3 spans 13 residues. The CDR3 DNA follows: TGTGCCAGCTATAATGGCCTCACAGATACGCAGTATTTT. Residues: CASYNGLTDTQYF.

This clonotype was seen a handful of times. The chain carries TRBV7-2 and TRBJ1-2; D remains unclear. The V end was cut by 3 bases, the J end by 2 bases, with 10 bases between. The length of the CDR3 is 14 residues. Germline assignment: CDR1 SGHTA and CDR2 FQGNSA. CDR3 coding DNA: TGTGCCAGCAGCTTCGACTCCGTGAACTATGGCTACACCTTC. Its protein is CASSFDSVNYGYTF.

This chain joins TRBV7-9 and TRBJ1-1; the D is unclear. The length of the CDR3 is 17 residues. Per the germline V gene, CDR1 is SEHNR and CDR2 is FQNEAQ (reference sequence). Deletions cut 5 bases from V and 1 base from J, with 20 bases between. The CDR3 region has the DNA TGTGCCAGCAGCCCTAAATTCCTTGTAGGTCCGAACACTGAAGCTTTCTTT. This translates into CASSPKFLVGPNTEAFF.

A few counts support this clonotype. The chain is built from TRBV20-1 and TRBJ1-1; TRBD1 aligns across 7 bases. The J segment lost 6 bases and the V segment lost 4 bases, leaving 8 bases of the junction unmatched. CDR1 and CDR2 (germline): DFQATT, SNEGSKA (reference sequence). This CDR3 is 13 amino acids long. The CDR3 nucleotides are TGCAGTGCTACCAAGCGACAGGGCGCTGAAGCTTTCTTT. This encodes CSATKRQGAEAFF.